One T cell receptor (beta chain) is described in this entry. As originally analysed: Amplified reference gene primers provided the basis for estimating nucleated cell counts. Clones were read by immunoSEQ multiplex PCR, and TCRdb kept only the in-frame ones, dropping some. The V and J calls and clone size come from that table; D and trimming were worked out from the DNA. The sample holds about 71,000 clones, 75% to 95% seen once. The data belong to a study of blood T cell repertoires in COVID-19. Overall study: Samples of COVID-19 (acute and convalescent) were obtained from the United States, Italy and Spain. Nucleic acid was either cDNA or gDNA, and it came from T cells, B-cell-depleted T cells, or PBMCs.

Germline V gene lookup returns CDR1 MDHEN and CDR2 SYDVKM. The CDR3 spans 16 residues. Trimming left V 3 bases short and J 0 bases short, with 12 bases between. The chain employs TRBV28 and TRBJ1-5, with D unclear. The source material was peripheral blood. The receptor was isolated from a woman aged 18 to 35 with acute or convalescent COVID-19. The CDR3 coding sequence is TGTGCCAGCAGTTTTTGGCCCCCTCGTAGCAATCAGCCCCAGCATTTT. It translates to CASSFWPPRSNQPQHF.